A selection of T cell receptor beta chains follows, all from one sample in a study of T cells in Graves' hyperthyroidism and ophthalmopathy. A single record per CDR3 protein comes from TCRdb applying MiXCR to the multiplex PCR reads. The table lists 350,000 or so distinct CDR3 sequences, 15% to 20% of them singletons. Sequenced: blood. Receptor source: a woman between 35 and 50 years old with Graves' ophthalmopathy. CDR3s include the opening cysteine and the closing phenylalanine or tryptophan. D genes are given only for firm matches. Clone size is stated in some rows and not others, as once, few, many or a class when expanded.

D gene	J gene	V gene	clone size	CDR3 protein	CDR3 DNA
-	TRBJ1-2	TRBV12-3/TRBV12-4	-	CASTSVRGPYGYTF	TGTGCCAGCACCTCTGTCAGGGGCCCCTATGGCTACACCTTC
TRBD2	TRBJ2-2	TRBV13	many	CASSLERTSGGELFF	TGTGCCAGCAGCTTAGAAAGGACTAGCGGCGGGGAGCTGTTTTTT
-	TRBJ2-2	TRBV30	few	CAWNFNRDPGSGVFF	TGTGCCTGGAACTTTAATCGGGACCCAGGATCAGGGGTGTTTTTT
-	TRBJ1-5	TRBV11-2	many	CASTSTVTAKNQPQHF	TGTGCCAGCACCTCAACCGTGACAGCAAAAAATCAGCCCCAGCATTTT
TRBD2	TRBJ2-2	TRBV28	many	CASKGLAVAGELFF	TGTGCCAGCAAAGGCCTAGCGGTTGCCGGGGAGCTGTTTTTT
TRBD1	TRBJ2-2	TRBV5-1	many	CASSNSPGQGTIGTGELFF	TGCGCCAGCAGCAATTCTCCGGGACAGGGGACTATCGGAACCGGGGAGCTGTTTTTT
-	TRBJ1-1	TRBV4-1	many	CASSQKIATEAFF	TGCGCCAGCAGCCAAAAGATAGCCACTGAAGCTTTCTTT
-	TRBJ1-1	TRBV7-9	few	CASSPGGQLEAFF	TGTGCCAGCAGCCCGGGGGGGCAGCTTGAAGCTTTCTTT
TRBD2	TRBJ2-4	TRBV6-5	-	CASSSPGGGGDIQYF	TGTGCCAGCAGTTCTCCCGGGGGGGGGGGCGACATTCAGTACTTC
-	TRBJ2-2	TRBV9	many	CASSHREGVPGELFF	TGTGCCAGCAGCCACAGGGAAGGAGTTCCCGGGGAGCTGTTTTTT
TRBD2	TRBJ2-7	TRBV6-1	-	CASKRAGVEQYF	TGTGCCAGCAAGAGGGCGGGAGTCGAGCAGTACTTC
-	TRBJ2-7	TRBV19	many	CASSIAASYEQYF	TGTGCCAGTAGTATAGCGGCCTCCTACGAGCAGTACTTC
TRBD1	TRBJ2-7	TRBV6-5	many	CASSSGQDNYEQYF	TGTGCCAGCAGTTCCGGACAGGACAACTACGAGCAGTACTTC
-	TRBJ2-5	TRBV11-1	-	CASNAGALYQETQYF	TGTGCCAGCAACGCTGGGGCTTTGTACCAAGAGACCCAGTACTTC
TRBD2	TRBJ2-5	TRBV4-1	few	CASSQVPSGSQEAQYF	TGCGCCAGCAGCCAAGTACCTAGCGGGAGCCAAGAGGCCCAGTACTTC
TRBD2	TRBJ2-5	TRBV6-2/TRBV6-3	-	CASSYSARGLAGGGETQYF	TGTGCCAGCAGTTACTCGGCCCGGGGACTAGCGGGAGGTGGGGAGACCCAGTACTTC
-	TRBJ2-7	TRBV6-1	-	CASSSDLWGYEQYF	TGTGCCAGCAGCTCTGACTTGTGGGGCTACGAGCAGTACTTC
-	TRBJ2-7	TRBV7-2	-	CASSLAHGTYEQYF	TGTGCCAGCAGCTTAGCACATGGAACCTACGAGCAGTACTTC
-	TRBJ2-7	TRBV4-1	few	CASSQDDSYERYF	TGCGCCAGCAGCCAGGACGACAGCTACGAGCGGTACTTC
TRBD1	TRBJ2-7	TRBV28	many	CASSFPTGPREQYF	TGTGCCAGCAGTTTTCCGACAGGGCCGAGAGAGCAGTACTTC